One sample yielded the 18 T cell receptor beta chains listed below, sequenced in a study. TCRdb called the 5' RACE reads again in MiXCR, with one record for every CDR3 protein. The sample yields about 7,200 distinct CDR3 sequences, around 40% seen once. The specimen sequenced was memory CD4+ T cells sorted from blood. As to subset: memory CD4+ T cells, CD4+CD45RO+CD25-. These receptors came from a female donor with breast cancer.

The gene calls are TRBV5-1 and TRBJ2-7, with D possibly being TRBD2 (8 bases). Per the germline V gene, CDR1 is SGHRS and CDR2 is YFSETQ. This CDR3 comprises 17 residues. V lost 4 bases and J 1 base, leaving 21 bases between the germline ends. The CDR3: CASSPRGRGTRSYEQYF. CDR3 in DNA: TGCGCCAGCAGCCCGAGGGGCAGGGGGACTAGGTCCTACGAGCAGTACTTC. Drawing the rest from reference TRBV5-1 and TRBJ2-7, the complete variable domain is KAGVTQTPRYLIKTRGQQVTLSCSPISGHRSVSWYQQTPGQGLQFLFEYFSETQRNKGNFPGRFSGRQFSNSRSEMNVSTLELGDSALYLCASSPRGRGTRSYEQYFGPGTRLTVT.

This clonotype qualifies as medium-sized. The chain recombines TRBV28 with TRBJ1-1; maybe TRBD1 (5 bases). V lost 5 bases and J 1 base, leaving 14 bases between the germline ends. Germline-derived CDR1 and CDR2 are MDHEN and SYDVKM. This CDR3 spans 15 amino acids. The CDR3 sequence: CASSAPGRWNTEAFF. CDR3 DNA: TGTGCCAGCAGTGCTCCGGGACGGTGGAACACTGAAGCTTTCTTT.

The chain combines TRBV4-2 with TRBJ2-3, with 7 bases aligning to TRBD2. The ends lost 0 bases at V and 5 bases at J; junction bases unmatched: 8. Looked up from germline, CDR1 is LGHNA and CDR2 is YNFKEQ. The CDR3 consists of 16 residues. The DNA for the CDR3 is TGTGCCAGCAGCCAAGAAGGGACTAACAGAGGAGATACGCAGTATTTT. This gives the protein CASSQEGTNRGDTQYF.

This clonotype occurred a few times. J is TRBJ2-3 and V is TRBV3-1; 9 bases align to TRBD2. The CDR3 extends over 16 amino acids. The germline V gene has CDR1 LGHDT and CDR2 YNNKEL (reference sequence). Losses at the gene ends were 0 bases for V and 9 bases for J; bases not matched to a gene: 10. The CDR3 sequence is CASSQDSGGPLGTQYF. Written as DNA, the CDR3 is TGTGCCAGCAGCCAAGATAGCGGGGGCCCCCTGGGCACGCAGTATTTT.

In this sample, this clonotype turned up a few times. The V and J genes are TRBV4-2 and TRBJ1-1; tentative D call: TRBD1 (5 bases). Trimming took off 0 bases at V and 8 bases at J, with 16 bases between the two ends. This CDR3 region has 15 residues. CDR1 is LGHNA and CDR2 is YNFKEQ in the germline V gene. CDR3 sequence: CASSQDVGPRAEAFF. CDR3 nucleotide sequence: TGTGCCAGCAGCCAAGATGTGGGACCGCGGGCCGAAGCTTTCTTT.

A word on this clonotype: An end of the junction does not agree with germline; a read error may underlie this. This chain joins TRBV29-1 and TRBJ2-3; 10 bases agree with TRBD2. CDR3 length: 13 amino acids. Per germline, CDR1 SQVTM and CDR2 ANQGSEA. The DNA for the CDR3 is TGCAGCGCTAGCGGGGGAGGGACAGATACGCGGTATTTT. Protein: CSASGGGTDTRYF.

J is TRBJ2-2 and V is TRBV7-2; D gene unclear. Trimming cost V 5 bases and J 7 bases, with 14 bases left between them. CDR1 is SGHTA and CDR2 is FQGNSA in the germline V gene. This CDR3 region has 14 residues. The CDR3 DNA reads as TGTGCCAGCAGCCCAAGGGTCTCAATCGGGGAGCTGTTTTTT. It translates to CASSPRVSIGELFF.

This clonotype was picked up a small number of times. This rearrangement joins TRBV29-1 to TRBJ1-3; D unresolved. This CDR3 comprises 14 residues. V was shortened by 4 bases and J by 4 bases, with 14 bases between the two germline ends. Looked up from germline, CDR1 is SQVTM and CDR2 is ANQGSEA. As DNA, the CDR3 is TGCAGCGTTGCCCCAAGAAGCACAGGAAACACCATATATTTT. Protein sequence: CSVAPRSTGNTIYF.

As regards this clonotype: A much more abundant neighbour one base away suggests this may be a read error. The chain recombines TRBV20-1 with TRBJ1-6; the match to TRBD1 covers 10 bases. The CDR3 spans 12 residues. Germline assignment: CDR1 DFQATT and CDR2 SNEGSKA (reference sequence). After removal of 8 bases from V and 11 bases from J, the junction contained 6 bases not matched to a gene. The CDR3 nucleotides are TGCAGTTTGACAGGGGGCGTACCACCCCTCCACTTT. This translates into CSLTGGVPPLHF.

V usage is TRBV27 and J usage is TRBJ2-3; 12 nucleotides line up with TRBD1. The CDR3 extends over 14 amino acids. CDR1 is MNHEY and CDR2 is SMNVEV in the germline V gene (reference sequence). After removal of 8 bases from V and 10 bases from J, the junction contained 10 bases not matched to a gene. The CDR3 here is CASGPGQGAISQYF. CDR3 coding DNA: TGTGCCAGCGGTCCGGGACAGGGGGCGATATCGCAGTATTTT.

CDR3 in amino acids: CASSPSPGWNEQFF. CDR3 sequence (DNA): TGTGCCAGCTCACCGAGTCCTGGATGGAATGAGCAGTTCTTC. This chain uses TRBV18 with TRBJ2-1; the D is unclear. Germline CDR1 KGHSH, CDR2 LQKENI. V was cut by 3 bases and J by 7 bases, with 13 bases left in between. The CDR3 has 14 residues.

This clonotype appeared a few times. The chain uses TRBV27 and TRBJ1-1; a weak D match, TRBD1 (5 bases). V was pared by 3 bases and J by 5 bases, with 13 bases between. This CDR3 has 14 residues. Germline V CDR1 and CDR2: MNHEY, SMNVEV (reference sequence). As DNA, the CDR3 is TGTGCCAGCAGTTTGCGCCAGGGTCTGACTGAAGCTTTCTTT. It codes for CASSLRQGLTEAFF.

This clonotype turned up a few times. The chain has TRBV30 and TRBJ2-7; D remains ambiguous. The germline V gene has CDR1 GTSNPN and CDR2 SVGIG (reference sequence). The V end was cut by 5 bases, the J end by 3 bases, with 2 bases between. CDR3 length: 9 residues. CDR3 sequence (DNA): TGTGCCTGGCTCTACGAGCAGTACTTC. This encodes CAWLYEQYF.

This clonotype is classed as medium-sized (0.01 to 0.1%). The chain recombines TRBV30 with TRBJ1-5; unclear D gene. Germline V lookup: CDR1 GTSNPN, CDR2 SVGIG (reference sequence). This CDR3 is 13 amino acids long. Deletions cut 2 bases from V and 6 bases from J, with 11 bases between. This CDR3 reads CAWSHRPRQPQHF. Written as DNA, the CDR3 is TGTGCCTGGAGTCACAGACCACGTCAGCCCCAGCATTTT.

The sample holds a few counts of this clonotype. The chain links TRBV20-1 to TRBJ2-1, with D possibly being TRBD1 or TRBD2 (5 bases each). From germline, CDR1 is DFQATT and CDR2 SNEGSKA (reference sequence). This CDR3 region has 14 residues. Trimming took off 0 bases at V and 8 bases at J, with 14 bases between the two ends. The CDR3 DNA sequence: TGCAGTGCTAGAGATCTATTCAGGGACCATGAGCAGTTCTTC. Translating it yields CSARDLFRDHEQFF.

CDR3 bases: TGTGCCAGCAGCTTAGTTAGCGGGAGGACCCAAGAGACCCAGTACTTC. It yields the protein CASSLVSGRTQETQYF. This chain joins TRBV7-2 and TRBJ2-5; 10 bases are a match to TRBD2. With 1 base clipped from V and 1 base from J, the junction kept 3 bases outside the gene matches. Germline-derived CDR1 and CDR2 are SGHTA and FQGNSA. This CDR3 is 16 amino acids long. The variable domain in full, with the rest retrieved from reference TRBV7-2 and TRBJ2-5, is GAGVSQSPSNKVTEKGKDVELRCDPISGHTALYWYRQSLGQGLEFLIYFQGNSAPDKSGLPSDRFSAERTGGSVSTLTIQRTQQEDSAVYLCASSLVSGRTQETQYFGPGTRLLVL.

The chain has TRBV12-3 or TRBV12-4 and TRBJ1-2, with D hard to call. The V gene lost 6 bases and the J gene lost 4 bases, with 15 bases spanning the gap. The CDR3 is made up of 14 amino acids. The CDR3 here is CASSPGTWGYGYTF. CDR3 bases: TGTGCCAGCAGCCCGGGTACCTGGGGCTATGGCTACACCTTC.

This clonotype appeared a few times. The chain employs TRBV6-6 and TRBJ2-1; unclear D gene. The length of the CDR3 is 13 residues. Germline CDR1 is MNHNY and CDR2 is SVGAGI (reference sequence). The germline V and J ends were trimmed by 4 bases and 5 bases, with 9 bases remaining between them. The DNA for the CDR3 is TGTGCCAGCAGTTCCGGTAGAAACAATGAGCAGTTCTTC. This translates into CASSSGRNNEQFF.